The 27 T cell receptor beta chains in this list originate from one sample, sequenced in a study of blood T cells in healthy people across ages. PCR was performed a second time for about 7 to 12 cycles using a sample-barcoded 5' primer and a J-beta primer mix. TCRdb itself ran the 5' RACE reads through MiXCR, one entry per CDR3 protein. Here the sample spans 540,000 or so distinct CDR3 sequences, about 45% being singletons. The specimen was blood. The receptors were gathered from an elderly man in good health.

This clonotype was seen only a few times. This rearrangement joins TRBV6-5 to TRBJ1-3; no clear D gene. Germline V gene data show CDR1 as MNHEY and CDR2 as SVGAGI. Trimming shortened V by 0 bases and J by 5 bases, and 11 bases separated the two germline ends. The CDR3 has 15 amino acids. CDR3 DNA sequence: TGTGCCAGCAGTTACTCGGGCGGGAGGAGAAACACCATATATTTT. Translated, it gives CASSYSGGRRNTIYF.

In its sample, this clonotype was seen a few times. The chain couples TRBV28 to TRBJ2-7; 11 nucleotides agree with TRBD2. The germline V gene encodes CDR1 MDHEN and CDR2 SYDVKM. The V and J ends lost 2 bases and 3 bases, in that order; junction bases with no gene match: 6. The CDR3 has 16 amino acids. CDR3 residues: CASSLAFTSGGYEQYF. The CDR3 DNA is TGTGCCAGCAGTTTAGCCTTCACTAGCGGGGGCTACGAGCAGTACTTC.

The V call is TRBV7-2, the J call TRBJ1-5; D remains ambiguous. Trimming took 5 bases from V and 0 from J, leaving 14 bases between them. This CDR3 is 16 amino acids long. Per the germline V gene, CDR1 is SGHTA and CDR2 is FQGNSA. Here the CDR3 reads CASSKSPGYSNQPQHF. The CDR3 coding sequence is TGTGCCAGCAGCAAATCCCCCGGGTATAGCAATCAGCCCCAGCATTTT.

The chain joins TRBV7-2 to TRBJ2-3; maybe TRBD2 (6 bases). CDR3 length equals 15 residues. Trimming removed 3 bases at V and 6 bases at J, with 16 bases between. Germline assignment: CDR1 SGHTA and CDR2 FQGNSA. CDR3 in amino acids: CASSLGMTGVDTQYF. The CDR3 coding sequence is TGTGCCAGCAGCTTGGGTATGACGGGGGTGGATACGCAGTATTTT. The full variable domain, completed using reference TRBV7-2 and TRBJ2-3, is GAGVSQSPSNKVTEKGKDVELRCDPISGHTALYWYRQSLGQGLEFLIYFQGNSAPDKSGLPSDRFSAERTGGSVSTLTIQRTQQEDSAVYLCASSLGMTGVDTQYFGPGTRLTVL.

Many counts were recorded for this clonotype. This may come from a read error, since a much larger clone is one base off. The gene calls are TRBV3-1 and TRBJ2-7; possibly TRBD1 for D (6 bases). Trimming removed 5 bases from V and 7 bases from J, with 15 bases in between. Looked up from germline, CDR1 is LGHDT and CDR2 is YNNKEL (reference sequence). This CDR3 spans 13 amino acids. CDR3 sequence reads: CASSNPQGNEQYF. Written as DNA, the CDR3 is TGTGCCAGCAGCAACCCACAGGGAAATGAGCAGTACTTC.

This clonotype was counted between two and nine times. The chain is built from TRBV25-1 and TRBJ1-1; perhaps TRBD1 as D (5 bases). V lost 6 bases and J lost 1, with 9 bases in between. This CDR3 has 13 amino acids. Germline lookup yields CDR1 MGHDK and CDR2 SYGVNS. The CDR3 sequence: CASRVGGNTEAFF. The CDR3 DNA reads as TGTGCCAGCAGGGTCGGGGGGAACACTGAAGCTTTCTTT.

The J gene is TRBJ1-2, the V gene TRBV3-1; maybe TRBD1 (5 bases). The CDR3 has 14 residues. Germline CDR1 reads LGHDT; CDR2 reads YNNKEL (reference sequence). V was clipped by 3 bases and J by 2 bases, with 10 bases between them. The CDR3 coding sequence is TGTGCCAGCAGCCAGAGCGACAGAAACTATGGCTACACCTTC. Its translation: CASSQSDRNYGYTF.

V usage is TRBV5-1 and J usage is TRBJ2-3; 11 nucleotides line up with TRBD1. The CDR3 sequence is 15 residues long. Germline values: CDR1 SGHRS, CDR2 YFSETQ. J gave up 6 bases and V 4 bases, and 7 bases lay outside the gene matches. This CDR3 is CASSLWTGGKDTQYF. In DNA, the CDR3 is TGCGCCAGCAGCCTATGGACAGGGGGCAAGGATACGCAGTATTTT. Full variable domain (outside the CDR3, taken from reference TRBV5-1 and TRBJ2-3): KAGVTQTPRYLIKTRGQQVTLSCSPISGHRSVSWYQQTPGQGLQFLFEYFSETQRNKGNFPGRFSGRQFSNSRSEMNVSTLELGDSALYLCASSLWTGGKDTQYFGPGTRLTVL.

The rearrangement joins TRBV5-5 to TRBJ2-6; D may be TRBD2 (6 bases). The CDR3 spans 17 residues. From germline, CDR1 is SGHKS and CDR2 YYEKEE (reference sequence). Trimming stripped 1 base from V and 1 base from J, with 12 bases between. The CDR3 loop reads CASSLNPGTSGANVLTF. CDR3 nucleotide sequence: TGTGCCAGCAGCTTGAACCCCGGGACTTCTGGGGCCAACGTCCTGACTTTC.

The chain is built from TRBV18 and TRBJ2-3, with TRBD2 identical over 8 bases. CDR3 size: 14 residues. In germline, CDR1 is KGHSH, CDR2 LQKENI. Germline trimming cut 3 bases from V and 6 bases from J; bases unmatched to any gene: 5. The CDR3 nucleotides are TGTGCCAGCTCACCGGGACTAGGAGGGGATACGCAGTATTTT. Translation: CASSPGLGGDTQYF.

The genes are TRBV20-1 and TRBJ1-1, with 7 bases that match TRBD1. V dropped 0 bases and J dropped 7; count of bases not matched to a gene: 8. CDR3 length: 14 amino acids. CDR1 is DFQATT and CDR2 is SNEGSKA in the germline V gene (reference sequence). The CDR3 DNA sequence: TGCAGTGCTAGAGATTCGGCTTGGGACAGTGAAGCTTTCTTT. Protein sequence: CSARDSAWDSEAFF.

The V and J genes are TRBV6-2 or TRBV6-3 and TRBJ2-4; TRBD1 matches 9 bases. The DNA end is more similar to TRBJ2-7, so the J call may be wrong. This CDR3 comprises 15 residues. Germline values: CDR1 MNHEY, CDR2 SVGEGT. The CDR3 is CASSLDRGVGNEQYF. CDR3 in DNA: TGTGCCAGCAGTTTGGACAGGGGAGTAGGTAACGAGCAGTACTTC.

The chain uses TRBV4-2 and TRBJ2-5; D is possibly TRBD2 (6 bases). The ends were cut back, 0 bases at V and 1 base at J, with 12 bases in the middle. The CDR3 sequence is 16 residues long. Germline V gene sequence: CDR1 LGHNA, CDR2 YNFKEQ. The CDR3 is CASSQDRSSGQETQYF. The CDR3, as DNA: TGTGCCAGCAGCCAAGATAGGAGTAGCGGCCAAGAGACCCAGTACTTC.

This clonotype occurred many times. V gene TRBV6-5 combines with J gene TRBJ1-2; the D is unclear. The CDR3 runs to 13 residues. Germline lookup yields CDR1 MNHEY and CDR2 SVGAGI. Trimming left V 5 bases short and J 8 bases short, with 15 bases between. CDR3 amino acids: CASSDLLGGGYTF. In nucleotides, the CDR3 is TGTGCCAGCAGTGACCTCCTCGGTGGGGGCTACACCTTC.

This clonotype was seen a handful of times. This chain joins TRBV7-9 and TRBJ2-4, with D perhaps matching TRBD2 (6 bases). Trimming left V 2 bases short and J 7 bases short, with 15 bases between. The CDR3 loop spans 15 amino acids. Germline assignment: CDR1 SEHNR and CDR2 FQNEAQ (reference sequence). CDR3 protein: CASSLNPDRENIQYF. The CDR3 nucleotides read TGTGCCAGCAGCTTAAACCCCGATCGGGAGAACATTCAGTACTTC.

CDR3 DNA sequence: TGTGCCAGCAGCTTAGCATGGGAGAACTATGGCTACACCTTC. Residues: CASSLAWENYGYTF. The rearrangement links TRBV7-8 to TRBJ1-2; no firm D call. This CDR3 is 14 amino acids long. Germline V gene sequence: CDR1 SGHVS, CDR2 FQNEAQ. Trimming removed 0 bases from V and 2 bases from J, with 7 bases in between.

This clonotype was picked up a small number of times. This chain uses TRBV29-1 with TRBJ1-1; 9 positions match TRBD1. CDR3 size: 13 residues. Germline CDR1 is SQVTM and CDR2 is ANQGSEA. The V gene end was trimmed by 4 bases and the J gene end by 4 bases; junction bases not matched to a gene: 4. The CDR3 protein is CSVGGTGRTEAFF. The DNA of the CDR3 is TGCAGCGTTGGGGGGACAGGGCGCACTGAAGCTTTCTTT. Filled out from reference TRBV29-1 and TRBJ1-1, the complete variable domain reads SAVISQKPSRDICQRGTSLTIQCQVDSQVTMMFWYRQQPGQSLTLIATANQGSEATYESGFVIDKFPISRPNLTFSTLTVSNMSPEDSSIYLCSVGGTGRTEAFFGQGTRLTVV.

The genes are TRBV10-3 and TRBJ2-1, with 8 positions matching TRBD1. J lost 6 bases, V lost 10 bases, and 5 bases had no gene match. This CDR3 region has 12 residues. Germline V gives CDR1 ENHRY, CDR2 SYGVKD. The CDR3: CATGQGTNEQFF. Here the CDR3 DNA reads TGTGCCACAGGACAGGGTACCAATGAGCAGTTCTTC.

This chain links TRBV12-3 or TRBV12-4 with TRBJ2-5, with 15 positions matching TRBD2. The CDR3 is 17 residues long. Trimming cost V 5 bases and J 4 bases; bases outside gene matches: 8. CDR3 sequence: CASSPGTSGGNGETQYF. The CDR3 region has the DNA TGTGCCAGCAGTCCCGGGACTAGCGGGGGGAATGGAGAGACCCAGTACTTC.

The V call is TRBV9, the J call TRBJ2-1; 9 nucleotides line up with TRBD2. The junction had 14 bases not matched to a gene; V was cut back by 4 bases and J by 0 bases. This CDR3 is 19 amino acids long. The germline V gene encodes CDR1 SGDLS and CDR2 YYNGEE. In nucleotides, the CDR3 is TGTGCCAGCAGCTCCGTCGGGACTAGCCAAAAGAGCTCCTACAATGAGCAGTTCTTC. It specifies CASSSVGTSQKSSYNEQFF.

The V and J genes are TRBV28 and TRBJ2-1; 8 nucleotides align to TRBD2. The CDR3 is made up of 16 amino acids. Trimming cost V 3 bases and J 9 bases; bases outside gene matches: 13. Germline V gives CDR1 MDHEN, CDR2 SYDVKM. Here the CDR3 DNA reads TGTGCCAGCAGTTTTCGGGCGGGAGGACCCCATGGTGAGCAGTTCTTC. This encodes CASSFRAGGPHGEQFF.

The chain links TRBV20-1 to TRBJ2-5; the D is unclear. V shed 6 bases and J shed 3 bases, with 14 bases lying between them. The CDR3 is made up of 13 amino acids. Germline V CDR1 and CDR2: DFQATT, SNEGSKA (reference sequence). The CDR3 spells CSATTRSKETQYF. CDR3 sequence (DNA): TGCAGTGCGACCACCAGGTCCAAAGAGACCCAGTACTTC.

Notes on this clonotype: Possible read error: a much larger clone is one base away. The V and J genes are TRBV6-5 and TRBJ2-7; the D gene is possibly TRBD2 (5 bases). The closer fit of TRBJ2-5 to the DNA end suggests the J call may be wrong. The CDR3 has 16 amino acids. The V gene's germline CDR1 is MNHEY and CDR2 SVGAGI. This CDR3 is CASGYSREGGTETQYF. The CDR3 bases are TGTGCCAGCGGTTACTCAAGAGAAGGAGGAACCGAGACCCAGTACTTC.

The rearrangement uses TRBV9 and TRBJ1-6; 9 bases agree with TRBD1. Looked up from germline, CDR1 is SGDLS and CDR2 is YYNGEE. V was clipped by 2 bases and J by 13 bases; unmatched bases: 19. This CDR3 spans 18 amino acids. The CDR3 protein is CASSVDPGTGRGWAPLHF. CDR3 coding DNA: TGTGCCAGCAGCGTCGACCCCGGGACAGGGAGGGGTTGGGCGCCCCTCCACTTT.

This clonotype was recorded a few times. V and J are TRBV9 and TRBJ2-3; D is unresolved. Trimming took off 6 bases at V and 4 bases at J, with 18 bases between the two ends. Germline V gene lookup returns CDR1 SGDLS and CDR2 YYNGEE. CDR3 size: 15 residues. CDR3 DNA: TGTGCCAGCACCCCTGAGGATTTTGGGGCAGATACGCAGTATTTT. It specifies CASTPEDFGADTQYF. The variable domain in full, completed from reference TRBV9 and TRBJ2-3, reads DSGVTQTPKHLITATGQRVTLRCSPRSGDLSVYWYQQSLDQGLQFLIQYYNGEERAKGNILERFSAQQFPDLHSELNLSSLELGDSALYFCASTPEDFGADTQYFGPGTRLTVL.

The chain has TRBV7-2 and TRBJ2-6; 7 bases match TRBD1. Germline loops: CDR1 SGHTA, CDR2 FQGNSA. The CDR3 is made up of 19 amino acids. Unmatched junction bases numbered 8, after V lost 0 bases and J lost 0 bases. CDR3 DNA sequence: TGTGCCAGCAGCTTAGCAGGGGGCTACTCGGACTCTGGGGCCAACGTCCTGACTTTC. Translation gives CASSLAGGYSDSGANVLTF.

The chain joins TRBV6-2 or TRBV6-3 to TRBJ2-7; 8 bases fit TRBD1. V lost 0 bases to trimming and J lost 2 bases; unmatched junction nucleotides: 6. Per germline, CDR1 MNHEY and CDR2 SVGEGT. This CDR3 region has 16 residues. In DNA, the CDR3 is TGTGCCAGCAGTTACTCATTAAGGACAGGGACCTACGAGCAGTACTTC. Protein: CASSYSLRTGTYEQYF.